These 6 T cell receptor beta chains came from one sample sequenced in a study of radiotherapy plus CTLA-4 blockade in lung cancer. This table comes from immunoSEQ multiplex PCR, and its TCRdb copy is limited to in-frame clones, with some not included. The sample yields around 70,000 clones, about 83% seen once. The source was peripheral blood, collected from a patient treated with radiotherapy plus ipilimumab. These receptors were obtained from a human donor with non-small cell lung cancer who had a partial response to radiotherapy plus ipilimumab.

J is TRBJ1-6 and V is TRBV6-4; D is unclear. V gave up 3 bases and J gave up 6 bases, with 12 bases separating them. From germline, CDR1 is MRHNA and CDR2 SNTAGT. CDR3 size: 15 residues. The DNA of the CDR3 is TGTGCCAGCAGTGAAACGGGGATCGGTAATTCACCCCTCCACTTT. Translating gives CASSETGIGNSPLHF.

The chain links TRBV28 to TRBJ2-1; TRBD1 agrees at 12 bases. The CDR3 length is 14 residues. Trimming removed 6 bases from V and 9 bases from J; junction bases left unmatched: 6. Germline V lookup: CDR1 MDHEN, CDR2 SYDVKM. The CDR3 region is CASRPGQGAAEQFF. The DNA of the CDR3 is TGTGCCAGCAGACCGGGACAGGGGGCGGCTGAGCAGTTCTTC.

The rearrangement uses TRBV4-1 and TRBJ1-2, with unresolved D. Trimming stripped 6 bases from V and 8 bases from J, with 22 bases between. In germline, CDR1 is MGHRA, CDR2 YSYEKL. The CDR3 spans 15 residues. The CDR3 sequence: CASSPLPGGSQGYTF. CDR3 nucleotides: TGCGCCAGCAGTCCCCTCCCCGGAGGTAGTCAGGGCTACACCTTC.

The J gene is TRBJ2-7, the V gene TRBV6-5, with 8 bases matching TRBD2. After removal of 6 bases from V and 5 bases from J, the junction contained 9 bases not matched to a gene. The CDR3 consists of 14 residues. Germline loops: CDR1 MNHEY, CDR2 SVGAGI. CDR3 residues: CASRIPGLANEQYF. DNA of the CDR3: TGTGCCAGCAGAATCCCCGGACTAGCTAACGAGCAGTACTTC.

The V and J genes are TRBV7-2 and TRBJ2-5; the D is unclear. Per the germline V gene, CDR1 is SGHTA and CDR2 is FQGNSA. The ends were cut back, 5 bases at V and 1 base at J, with 5 bases in the middle. This CDR3 contains 12 residues. CDR3 region: CASSQFQETQYF. The DNA for the CDR3 is TGTGCCAGCAGCCAATTCCAAGAGACCCAGTACTTC.

This clone is labeled medium-sized. This chain uses TRBV29-1 with TRBJ1-1; D perhaps matches TRBD1 (5 bases). V lost 1 base, J lost 1 base, and 10 bases lay in between. Germline V gene lookup returns CDR1 SQVTM and CDR2 ANQGSEA. The CDR3 totals 14 residues. The CDR3 bases are TGCAGCGTTGAAGGGAGGGGCAGGAACACTGAAGCTTTCTTT. This codes for CSVEGRGRNTEAFF.